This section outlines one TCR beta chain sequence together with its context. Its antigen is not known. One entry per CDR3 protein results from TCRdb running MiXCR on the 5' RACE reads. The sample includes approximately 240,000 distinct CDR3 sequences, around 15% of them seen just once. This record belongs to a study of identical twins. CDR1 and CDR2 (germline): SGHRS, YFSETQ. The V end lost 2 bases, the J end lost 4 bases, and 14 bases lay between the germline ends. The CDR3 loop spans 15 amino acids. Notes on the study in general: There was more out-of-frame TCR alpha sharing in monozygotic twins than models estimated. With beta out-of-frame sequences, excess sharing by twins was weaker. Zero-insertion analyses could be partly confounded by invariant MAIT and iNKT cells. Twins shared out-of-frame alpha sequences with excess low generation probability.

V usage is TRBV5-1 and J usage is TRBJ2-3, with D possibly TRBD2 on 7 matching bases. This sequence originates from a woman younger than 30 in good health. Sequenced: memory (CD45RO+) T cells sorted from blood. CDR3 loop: CASSFRGASADTQYF. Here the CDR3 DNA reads TGCGCCAGCAGCTTTCGGGGGGCTAGTGCAGATACGCAGTATTTT.